Following are 8 T cell receptor beta chains from one sample sequenced in a study of cytomegalovirus exposure and HLA in healthy donors. The PCR used 60 Vbeta and 13 Jbeta primers. Only in-frame clones appear in the TCRdb table, and some are missing; sequencing was by immunoSEQ multiplex PCR. The sample records about 150,000 clones, approximately 72% being singletons. What was sequenced was PBMCs. The receptors were gathered from a man between 18 and 29 years old in good health and CMV-seronegative.

The chain employs TRBV28 and TRBJ2-2; D is possibly TRBD1 (5 bases). Looked up from germline, CDR1 is MDHEN and CDR2 is SYDVKM. Between the trimmed V and J ends, which lost 2 bases and 5 bases, there was a span of 9 bases. This CDR3 has 14 residues. The chain's CDR3 is CASSLSQGTGELFF. Here the CDR3 DNA reads TGTGCCAGCAGTTTAAGCCAGGGTACCGGGGAGCTGTTTTTT.

J is TRBJ2-7 and V is TRBV27; 8 bases align to TRBD2. Per the germline V gene, CDR1 is MNHEY and CDR2 is SMNVEV (reference sequence). The CDR3 loop spans 15 amino acids. Unmatched junction bases numbered 6, after V lost 4 bases and J lost 1 base. The CDR3 reads CASSSSGTSSYEQYF. CDR3 nucleotides: TGTGCCAGCAGTTCATCCGGGACTAGTTCCTACGAGCAGTACTTC.

This rearrangement joins TRBV19 to TRBJ1-1; D perhaps matches TRBD1 (5 bases). Trimming stripped 6 bases from V and 4 bases from J, with 18 bases between. The CDR3 has 15 amino acids. The germline V gene has CDR1 LNHDA and CDR2 SQIVND (reference sequence). In nucleotides, the CDR3 is TGTGCCAGTAGCGCTCAGGGAGGGCCAGGCACTGAAGCTTTCTTT. Protein sequence: CASSAQGGPGTEAFF.

The chain combines TRBV19 with TRBJ2-3; 9 bases map to TRBD2. Germline V gene data show CDR1 as LNHDA and CDR2 as SQIVND (reference sequence). Trimming took 9 bases from V and 0 from J; bases not matched to a gene: 7. The CDR3 covers 15 residues. The chain's CDR3 is CASLPSGASTDTQYF. As DNA, the CDR3 is TGTGCCAGCTTACCTAGCGGGGCTAGCACAGATACGCAGTATTTT.

The chain joins TRBV19 to TRBJ2-3, with D perhaps TRBD2 (6 bases). Deletions cut 5 bases from V and 8 bases from J, with 14 bases between. The length of the CDR3 is 13 residues. Germline V gene data show CDR1 as LNHDA and CDR2 as SQIVND (reference sequence). The DNA of the CDR3 is TGTGCCAGTAGTTCAAGGGGAGGAGGTACGCAGTATTTT. Its protein is CASSSRGGGTQYF.

There are a few counts of this clone. This sequence joins TRBV7-6 and TRBJ1-6; D is uncertain. Germline lookup yields CDR1 SGHVS and CDR2 FNYEAQ. The CDR3 sequence is 16 residues long. The germline V and J ends were trimmed by 10 bases and 0 bases, with 16 bases remaining between them. CDR3 DNA sequence: TGTGCCAACATACGAGGTTGGAGCTCCTATAATTCACCCCTCCACTTT. Residues: CANIRGWSSYNSPLHF.

The sample holds a few counts of this clone. V and J are TRBV5-4 and TRBJ2-5, with 8 positions matching TRBD2. V shed 1 base, J shed 0 bases, and the junction held 5 bases outside the gene matches. Per the germline V gene, CDR1 is SGHNT and CDR2 is YYREEE (reference sequence). This CDR3 contains 16 residues. CDR3 in amino acids: CASSLRLAGDQETQYF. As DNA, the CDR3 is TGTGCCAGCAGCTTGCGTCTAGCGGGCGACCAAGAGACCCAGTACTTC.

The V call is TRBV5-4, the J call TRBJ2-3; 9 bases fit TRBD2. Trimming at V came to 4 bases and at J to 3 bases, leaving 6 bases not matched to a gene. The CDR3 has 15 amino acids. Per the germline V gene, CDR1 is SGHNT and CDR2 is YYREEE (reference sequence). The CDR3 sequence is CASSLGAGGTDTQYF. CDR3 bases: TGTGCCAGCAGCCTGGGCGCGGGGGGGACAGATACGCAGTATTTT.